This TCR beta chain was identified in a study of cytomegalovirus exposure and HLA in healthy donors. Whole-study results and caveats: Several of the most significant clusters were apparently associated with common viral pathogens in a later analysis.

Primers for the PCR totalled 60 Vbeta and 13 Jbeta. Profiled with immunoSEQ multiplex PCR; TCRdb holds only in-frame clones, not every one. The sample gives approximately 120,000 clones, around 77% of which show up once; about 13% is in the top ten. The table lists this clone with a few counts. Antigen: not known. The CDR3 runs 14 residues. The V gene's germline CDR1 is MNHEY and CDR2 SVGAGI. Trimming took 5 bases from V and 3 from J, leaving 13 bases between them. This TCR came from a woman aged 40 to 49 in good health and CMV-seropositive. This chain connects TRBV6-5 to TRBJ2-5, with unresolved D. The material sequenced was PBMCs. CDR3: CASSEGPSEETQYF. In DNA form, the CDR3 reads TGTGCCAGCAGTGAAGGTCCCAGCGAAGAGACCCAGTACTTC.